Sequencing of this T cell receptor beta chain was carried out in a study of blood T cell repertoires in COVID-19. Study information: Specimens from acute and convalescent COVID-19 originated in the United States, Italy and Spain.

The CDR3 extends over 16 amino acids. The V and J ends lost 3 bases and 4 bases respectively, with 18 bases between them. Germline CDR1 and CDR2: KGHSH and LQKENI. The assay was immunoSEQ multiplex PCR, and TCRdb's table has in-frame clones only and misses some. The sample includes 72,000 or so clones, about nine tenths of them seen just once. The receptor was isolated from a woman of 80 years or more with acute or convalescent COVID-19. The chain recombines TRBV18 with TRBJ1-2; the D is unclear. Material for sequencing was peripheral blood. This CDR3 reads CASSPVNWRGSYGYTF. CDR3 nucleotide sequence: TGTGCCAGCTCACCTGTCAATTGGCGGGGATCCTATGGCTACACCTTC.